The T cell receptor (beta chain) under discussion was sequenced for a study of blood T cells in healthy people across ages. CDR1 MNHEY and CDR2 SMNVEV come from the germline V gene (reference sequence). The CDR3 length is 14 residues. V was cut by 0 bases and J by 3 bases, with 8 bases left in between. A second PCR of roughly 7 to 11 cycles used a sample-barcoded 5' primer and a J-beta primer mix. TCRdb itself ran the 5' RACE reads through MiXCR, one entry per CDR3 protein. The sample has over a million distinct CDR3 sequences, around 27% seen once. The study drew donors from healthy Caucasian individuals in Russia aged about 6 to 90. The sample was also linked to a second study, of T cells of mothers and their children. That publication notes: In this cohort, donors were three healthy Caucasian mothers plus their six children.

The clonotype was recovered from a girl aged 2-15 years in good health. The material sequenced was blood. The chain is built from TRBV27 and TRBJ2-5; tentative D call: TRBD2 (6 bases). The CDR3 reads CASSLSGEEETQYF. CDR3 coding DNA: TGTGCCAGCAGTTTATCTGGGGAGGAAGAGACCCAGTACTTC.